The entry below describes one T cell receptor (beta chain). Its antigen is not known. V dropped 10 bases and J dropped 1 base, with 14 bases sitting between them. The CDR3 runs 14 residues. Germline values: CDR1 SNHLY, CDR2 FYNNEI. This sample stems from a study of blood T cells in healthy people across ages. Whole-study results and caveats: Unsorted PBMCs blocked a conclusive comparison of naive and antigen-experienced cells.

Primers used in a second PCR of about 7 to 12 cycles were a sample-barcoded 5' primer and a J-beta primer mix. The study obtained at least 2.5 million CDR3-containing paired-end reads from every sample. MiXCR, run by TCRdb on the 5' RACE reads, gives a single entry per CDR3 protein. The sample records approximately 350,000 distinct CDR3 sequences, approximately 47% being singletons. Isolation of PBMCs gave at least 6.5 million cells per sample. This receptor was obtained from a man in his sixties in good health. This chain links TRBV2 with TRBJ1-5; weak D call: TRBD1 (5 bases). The sequenced sample was blood. The CDR3 nucleotides read TGTGCCACGGACAACGCCCGCAGCAATCAGCCCCAGCATTTT. Translating it yields CATDNARSNQPQHF.